This record covers a single T cell receptor beta chain. The V and J ends lost 2 bases and 6 bases respectively, with 10 bases between them. The CDR3 spans 13 residues. The germline V gene encodes CDR1 SGHVS and CDR2 FNYEAQ. This record comes from a study of cytotoxic CD8 clonotypes in ibrutinib-treated CLL. The protocol was immunoSEQ multiplex PCR, while the TCRdb copy is restricted to in-frame clones and leaves out a portion. Altogether 110,000 to 150,000 clones are present, about 91% being singletons, with the ten largest covering 10% to 12%. This TCR was sampled from a human donor with chronic lymphocytic leukemia. The J gene is TRBJ1-2, the V gene TRBV7-6; possibly TRBD1 for D (6 bases). The sample was PBMCs, taken after 12 months of ibrutinib treatment. The CDR3 DNA reads TGTGCCAGCAGCTTACAGGGGAATAATGGCTACACCTTC. Protein sequence: CASSLQGNNGYTF.